Listed below are T cell receptor beta chains from one sample, sequenced in a study of beta chain features in type 1 diabetes. The repertoire was sequenced with immunoSEQ multiplex PCR; TCRdb's copy has only in-frame clones and lacks some. The data show approximately 400,000 clones, about 15% seen once. Sequencing was performed on naive CD4+ T cells from blood. The receptors here all came from a woman under 30 in good health. Both conserved end residues are part of each CDR3. A D gene is named only where the DNA matches it firmly. Only part of the rows carry a size: once, few, many, or a class if the clone is expanded.

d_call	clone_size	v_call	j_call	cdr3_aa	cdr3_nt
TRBD1	-	TRBV29-1	TRBJ2-1	CSVGGGQGAIHEQFF	TGCAGCGTTGGAGGGGGGCAGGGGGCGATCCATGAGCAGTTCTTC
-	few	TRBV7-2	TRBJ2-7	CASSLRLMGLSYEQYF	TGTGCCAGCAGCTTAAGGTTGATGGGGCTCTCCTACGAGCAGTACTTC
TRBD2	-	TRBV6-1	TRBJ2-7	CASSGTSGRGYEQYF	TGTGCCAGCAGTGGAACTAGCGGGAGGGGCTACGAGCAGTACTTC
TRBD2	few	TRBV29-1	TRBJ2-4	CSVVGRGHIQYF	TGCAGCGTTGTTGGGAGGGGCCACATTCAGTACTTC
-	once	TRBV9	TRBJ2-1	CASSVELGEQFF	TGTGCCAGCAGCGTAGAGCTCGGTGAGCAGTTCTTC
-	-	TRBV30	TRBJ1-2	CAWSQGGYTF	TGTGCCTGGTCTCAGGGGGGCTACACCTTC
-	-	TRBV18	TRBJ2-7	CASSLDGGSYEQYF	TGTGCCAGCTCACTTGACGGGGGCTCCTACGAGCAGTACTTC
-	-	TRBV4-1	TRBJ2-7	CASSQAGQNYEQYF	TGCGCCAGCAGCCAGGCCGGACAGAACTACGAGCAGTACTTC
-	-	TRBV18	TRBJ1-1	CASSPTQVQNTEAFF	TGTGCCAGCTCACCAACCCAGGTCCAGAACACTGAAGCTTTCTTT
TRBD1	few	TRBV28	TRBJ2-2	CASSQHTGGVTGELFF	TGTGCCAGCAGCCAACACACAGGGGGCGTCACCGGGGAGCTGTTTTTT
TRBD1	few	TRBV9	TRBJ2-5	CASSVGRGTGFGGAQYF	TGTGCCAGCAGCGTAGGAAGAGGGACAGGCTTTGGCGGGGCCCAGTACTTC
-	-	TRBV29-1	TRBJ1-3	CSVGGRASGNTIYF	TGCAGCGTTGGAGGCAGGGCCTCTGGAAACACCATATATTTT
TRBD1	-	TRBV4-3	TRBJ1-5	CASSPMTGYNQPQHF	TGCGCCAGCAGCCCCATGACAGGGTACAATCAGCCCCAGCATTTT
-	-	TRBV28	TRBJ2-2	CASSLTGSVSVFF	TGTGCCAGCAGTTTAACGGGTTCGGTTTCGGTGTTTTTT
TRBD2	-	TRBV11-2	TRBJ2-7	CASSSPGLAIEQYF	TGTGCCAGCAGCTCCCCGGGACTAGCCATCGAGCAGTACTTC
TRBD2	-	TRBV28	TRBJ2-3	CASGQTSGTTDTQYF	TGTGCCAGCGGCCAAACTAGCGGTACCACAGATACGCAGTATTTT
-	few	TRBV4-1	TRBJ2-1	CASSPGVLAEFDEQFF	TGCGCCAGCAGCCCCGGGGTGTTAGCGGAGTTCGATGAGCAGTTCTTC
-	few	TRBV30	TRBJ2-7	CAWGLYEQYF	TGTGCCTGGGGCCTCTACGAGCAGTACTTC
-	few	TRBV29-1	TRBJ2-7	CSVTGTSYEQYF	TGCAGCGTGACAGGTACATCTTACGAGCAGTACTTC
-	-	TRBV7-2	TRBJ1-1	CASSLVKGTEAFF	TGTGCCAGCAGCTTAGTTAAGGGGACTGAAGCTTTCTTT
-	-	TRBV6-5	TRBJ2-7	CASTPRTGSSYEQYF	TGTGCCAGCACTCCGAGGACGGGGAGCTCCTACGAGCAGTACTTC
-	few	TRBV18	TRBJ1-1	CASSPPGARGNTEAFF	TGTGCCAGCTCACCACCGGGGGCGAGGGGGAACACTGAAGCTTTCTTT
-	-	TRBV6-5	TRBJ2-7	CASSRQASYEQYF	TGTGCCAGCAGCCGACAGGCCTCCTACGAGCAGTACTTC
TRBD2	-	TRBV30	TRBJ2-7	CAGGLAGYEQYF	TGTGCCGGGGGACTAGCGGGTTACGAGCAGTACTTC
-	-	TRBV28	TRBJ1-5	CASSLAYGSNQPQHF	TGTGCCAGCAGTCTAGCCTATGGAAGCAATCAGCCCCAGCATTTT
-	-	TRBV27	TRBJ1-5	CASRTSSNQPQHF	TGTGCCAGCCGTACTTCTAGCAATCAGCCCCAGCATTTT
TRBD1	-	TRBV27	TRBJ2-1	CASSLSPGQGGREQFF	TGTGCCAGCAGTTTATCGCCCGGACAGGGGGGAAGGGAGCAGTTCTTC
-	few	TRBV29-1	TRBJ2-3	CSAPRAGVGDTQYF	TGCAGCGCCCCGCGTGCCGGGGTTGGGGATACGCAGTATTTT
TRBD1	-	TRBV9	TRBJ1-5	CASSSGQGQPQHF	TGTGCCAGCAGCTCGGGACAGGGACAGCCCCAGCATTTT
TRBD1	-	TRBV6-1	TRBJ2-1	CASSLTGDWQFF	TGTGCCAGCAGTCTTACAGGGGATTGGCAGTTCTTC
TRBD1	-	TRBV2	TRBJ1-5	CASSDVRGHQPQHF	TGTGCCAGCAGTGATGTCAGGGGGCATCAGCCCCAGCATTTT
TRBD2	few	TRBV7-2	TRBJ2-3	CASSLVAGGRTDTQYF	TGTGCCAGCAGCTTAGTAGCGGGAGGGCGGACAGATACGCAGTATTTT
-	few	TRBV29-1	TRBJ2-7	CSVAFLARNEQYF	TGCAGCGTTGCTTTTTTAGCTAGGAACGAGCAGTACTTC
-	few	TRBV7-9	TRBJ1-1	CASSRQIQSTEAFF	TGTGCCAGCAGCCGACAGATACAGAGCACTGAAGCTTTCTTT
-	few	TRBV5-4	TRBJ2-1	CASSPSAGEQFF	TGTGCCAGCAGCCCCTCCGCGGGTGAGCAGTTCTTC
-	-	TRBV6-5	TRBJ1-5	CASSLTGSYQPQHF	TGTGCCAGCAGTCTCACGGGGTCCTATCAGCCCCAGCATTTT
TRBD1	-	TRBV6-1	TRBJ2-5	CASIPDRGETQYF	TGTGCCAGCATCCCGGACAGGGGGGAGACCCAGTACTTC
-	-	TRBV4-1	TRBJ2-7	CASSQGLVGGLGEQYF	TGCGCCAGCAGCCAAGGTCTCGTCGGGGGGCTGGGAGAGCAGTACTTC
TRBD2	-	TRBV30	TRBJ2-1	CAYTRAGAYNEQFF	TGTGCGTATACGCGAGCGGGAGCCTACAATGAGCAGTTCTTC
-	once	TRBV7-8	TRBJ2-3	CATDRYTDTQYF	TGTGCCACGGACAGATACACAGATACGCAGTATTTT
TRBD1	-	TRBV9	TRBJ1-1	CASSPSRGTGKRTEAFF	TGTGCCAGCAGCCCCAGTAGAGGGACAGGGAAAAGGACTGAAGCTTTCTTT
-	-	TRBV27	TRBJ2-5	CASSLAPGSQSGTQYF	TGTGCCAGCAGTTTAGCCCCGGGGTCCCAGTCGGGGACCCAGTACTTC
TRBD1	few	TRBV14	TRBJ2-1	CASSKAWGQVNNEQFF	TGTGCCAGCAGCAAGGCGTGGGGACAGGTTAACAATGAGCAGTTCTTC
-	few	TRBV30	TRBJ1-4	CAWSIDSSNEKLFF	TGTGCCTGGAGTATAGACAGCAGCAATGAAAAACTGTTTTTT
-	-	TRBV6-5	TRBJ2-2	CASRAGGTGELFF	TGTGCCAGCAGGGCCGGAGGGACCGGGGAGCTGTTTTTT
TRBD1	-	TRBV7-9	TRBJ2-7	CASSSTQGAFTYEQYF	TGTGCCAGCAGCTCGACCCAGGGGGCATTTACCTACGAGCAGTACTTC
TRBD2	-	TRBV18	TRBJ2-7	CASSPTSSRYEQYF	TGTGCCAGCTCACCGACTAGCTCTCGCTACGAGCAGTACTTC
-	-	TRBV30	TRBJ1-5	CAFSQGNSNQPQHF	TGTGCCTTTTCACAGGGAAATAGCAATCAGCCCCAGCATTTT
-	-	TRBV7-9	TRBJ1-1	CASSFQGPEAFF	TGTGCCAGCAGCTTCCAGGGTCCTGAAGCTTTCTTT
-	-	TRBV28	TRBJ1-2	CASILGQGGGYTF	TGTGCCAGCATCCTCGGGCAGGGTGGTGGCTACACCTTC
-	-	TRBV5-1	TRBJ2-1	CASSLGGSGFDEQFF	TGCGCCAGCAGCTTGGGGGGATCGGGGTTCGATGAGCAGTTCTTC
TRBD1	-	TRBV28	TRBJ1-5	CASSLPGQNQPQHF	TGTGCCAGCAGTTTACCGGGACAGAATCAGCCCCAGCATTTT
TRBD2	few	TRBV7-2	TRBJ2-5	CASSLILREDRETQYF	TGTGCCAGCAGCTTAATTCTACGGGAGGACCGAGAGACCCAGTACTTC
-	-	TRBV2	TRBJ2-4	CAQHSGVAKNIQYF	TGTGCCCAACATTCCGGGGTAGCCAAAAACATTCAGTACTTC
TRBD1	-	TRBV11-2	TRBJ2-1	CASSLPRGRVGQFF	TGTGCCAGCAGCCTCCCGAGGGGGCGCGTCGGGCAGTTCTTC
TRBD2	few	TRBV2	TRBJ2-2	CASSRGLAHTGELFF	TGTGCCAGCAGCCGAGGACTAGCGCACACCGGGGAGCTGTTTTTT
TRBD1	few	TRBV5-1	TRBJ2-7	CASSLLGQRDYEQYF	TGCGCCAGCAGCTTGCTGGGACAGAGGGACTACGAGCAGTACTTC
TRBD1	few	TRBV5-6	TRBJ2-7	CASSLNRGSSYEQYF	TGTGCCAGCAGCCTTAACAGGGGGAGCTCCTACGAGCAGTACTTC
-	few	TRBV18	TRBJ1-1	CASSLGQTVQNTEAFF	TGTGCCAGCTCACTTGGACAGACGGTCCAGAACACTGAAGCTTTCTTT
-	-	TRBV7-9	TRBJ1-2	CASSLLGGAVYGYTF	TGTGCCAGCAGCTTGCTTGGGGGCGCTGTCTATGGCTACACCTTC